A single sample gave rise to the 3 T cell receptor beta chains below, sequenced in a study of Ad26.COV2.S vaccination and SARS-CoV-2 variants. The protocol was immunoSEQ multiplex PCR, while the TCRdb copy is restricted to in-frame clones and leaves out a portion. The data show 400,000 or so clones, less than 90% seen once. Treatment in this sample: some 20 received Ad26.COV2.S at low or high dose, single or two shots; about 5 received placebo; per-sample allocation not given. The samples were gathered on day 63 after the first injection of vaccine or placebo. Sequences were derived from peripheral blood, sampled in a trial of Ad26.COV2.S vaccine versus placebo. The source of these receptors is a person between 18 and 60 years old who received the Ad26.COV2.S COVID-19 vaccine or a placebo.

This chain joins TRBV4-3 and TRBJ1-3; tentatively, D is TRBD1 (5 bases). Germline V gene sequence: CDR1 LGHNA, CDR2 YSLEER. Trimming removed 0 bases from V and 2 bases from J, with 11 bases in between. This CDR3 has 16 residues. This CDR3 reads CASSQDNRGAGNTIYF. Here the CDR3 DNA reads TGCGCCAGCAGCCAAGATAATCGGGGCGCTGGAAACACCATATATTTT.

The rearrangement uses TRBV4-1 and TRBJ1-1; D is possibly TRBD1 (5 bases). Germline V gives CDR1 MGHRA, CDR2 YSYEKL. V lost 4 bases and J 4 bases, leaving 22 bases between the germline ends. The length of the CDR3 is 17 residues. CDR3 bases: TGCGCCAGCAGCCGAGAAGCCCAAGGGGTCAGCCGCACTGAAGCTTTCTTT. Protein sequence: CASSREAQGVSRTEAFF.

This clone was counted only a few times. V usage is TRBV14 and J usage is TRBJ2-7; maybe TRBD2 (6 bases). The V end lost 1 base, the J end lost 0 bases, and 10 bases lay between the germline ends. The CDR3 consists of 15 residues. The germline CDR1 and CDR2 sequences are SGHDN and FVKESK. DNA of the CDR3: TGTGCCAGCAGCCAAGGCGGAGGGGTCTCCTACGAGCAGTACTTC. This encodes CASSQGGGVSYEQYF.